Only a few counts were recorded for the clone carrying this T cell receptor (beta chain). The antigen is undetermined. Per individual sample, total RNA of at least 5.5 micrograms was extracted. CDR3 length equals 15 residues. Germline CDR1 reads LNHDA; CDR2 reads SQIVND (reference sequence). V dropped 5 bases and J dropped 5; count of bases not matched to a gene: 7. A second about 6 to 12 cycle PCR used barcoded and J-beta primers. One entry per CDR3 protein results from TCRdb running MiXCR on the 5' RACE reads. This sample has 900,000 to 950,000 distinct CDR3 sequences, with 25% to 30% found just once. This entry belongs to a study of blood T cells in healthy people across ages. Points from the study as a whole: The unknown donor CMV status may have confounded expanded clonotype changes. Among long-lived donors, naive CD4+ cells were more numerous and diversity higher than in aged donors.

This same sample was also part of a study on T cells of mothers and their children.

The V gene is TRBV19, the J gene TRBJ2-1; 9 positions agree with TRBD1. Sequencing used blood. The source is a woman aged 40 to 50 in good health. The CDR3 sequence: CASSLGTGPHNEQFF. CDR3 DNA: TGTGCCAGTAGTCTCGGGACAGGGCCCCACAATGAGCAGTTCTTC.